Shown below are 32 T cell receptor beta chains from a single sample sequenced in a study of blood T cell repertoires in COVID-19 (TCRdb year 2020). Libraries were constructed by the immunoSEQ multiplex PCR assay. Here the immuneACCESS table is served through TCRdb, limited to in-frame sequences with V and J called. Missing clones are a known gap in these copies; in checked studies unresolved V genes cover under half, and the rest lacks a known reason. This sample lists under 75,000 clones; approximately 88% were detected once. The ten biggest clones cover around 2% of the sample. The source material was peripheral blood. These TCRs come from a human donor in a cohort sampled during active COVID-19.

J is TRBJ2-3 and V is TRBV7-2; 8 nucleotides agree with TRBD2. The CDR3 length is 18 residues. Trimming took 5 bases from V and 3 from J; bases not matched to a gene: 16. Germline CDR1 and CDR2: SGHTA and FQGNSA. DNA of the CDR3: TGTGCCAGCAGCCGGAGCGGTTCGCGGGGGGTGGAGACAGATACGCAGTATTTT. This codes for CASSRSGSRGVETDTQYF.

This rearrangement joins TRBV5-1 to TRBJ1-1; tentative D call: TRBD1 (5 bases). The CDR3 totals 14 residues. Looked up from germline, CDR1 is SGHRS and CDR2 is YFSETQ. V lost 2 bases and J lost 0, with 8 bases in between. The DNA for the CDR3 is TGCGCCAGCAGCTTTGACAGCTTGAACACTGAAGCTTTCTTT. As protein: CASSFDSLNTEAFF.

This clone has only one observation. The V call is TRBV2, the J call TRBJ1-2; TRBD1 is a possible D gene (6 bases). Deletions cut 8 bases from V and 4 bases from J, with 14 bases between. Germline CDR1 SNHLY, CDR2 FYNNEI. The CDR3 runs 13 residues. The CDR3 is CASRLGTPYGYTF. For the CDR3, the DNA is TGTGCCAGCCGTCTGGGGACACCCTATGGCTACACCTTC. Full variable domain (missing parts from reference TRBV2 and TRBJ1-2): EPEVTQTPSHQVTQMGQEVILRCVPISNHLYFYWYRQILGQKVEFLVSFYNNEISEKSEIFDDQFSVERPDGSNFTLKIRSTKLEDSAMYFCASRLGTPYGYTFGSGTRLTVV.

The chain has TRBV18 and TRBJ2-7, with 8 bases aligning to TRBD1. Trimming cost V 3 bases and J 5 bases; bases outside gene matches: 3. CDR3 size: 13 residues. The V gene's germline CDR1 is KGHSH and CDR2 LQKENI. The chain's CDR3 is CASSPQGAHEQYF. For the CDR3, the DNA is TGTGCCAGCTCACCCCAGGGGGCTCACGAGCAGTACTTC.

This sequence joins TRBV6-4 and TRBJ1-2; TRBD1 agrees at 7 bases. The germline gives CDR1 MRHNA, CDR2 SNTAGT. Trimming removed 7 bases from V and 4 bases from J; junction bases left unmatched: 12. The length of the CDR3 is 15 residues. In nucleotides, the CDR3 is TGTGCCAGCACCCGGCAGTCGGGACAGCGCTATGGCTACACCTTC. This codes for CASTRQSGQRYGYTF.

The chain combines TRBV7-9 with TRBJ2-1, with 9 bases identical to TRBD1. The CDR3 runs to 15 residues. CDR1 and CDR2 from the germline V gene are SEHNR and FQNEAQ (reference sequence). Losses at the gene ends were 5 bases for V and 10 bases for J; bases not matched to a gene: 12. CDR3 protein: CASSTYTGQGGEQFF. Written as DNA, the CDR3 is TGTGCCAGCAGCACCTACACGGGACAGGGAGGCGAGCAGTTCTTC.

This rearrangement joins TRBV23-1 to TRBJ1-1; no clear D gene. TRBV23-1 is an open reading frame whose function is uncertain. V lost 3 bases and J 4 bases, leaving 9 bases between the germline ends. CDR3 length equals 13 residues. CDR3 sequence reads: CASSQAGFTEAFF. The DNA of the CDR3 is TGCGCCAGCAGTCAGGCGGGTTTCACTGAAGCTTTCTTT.

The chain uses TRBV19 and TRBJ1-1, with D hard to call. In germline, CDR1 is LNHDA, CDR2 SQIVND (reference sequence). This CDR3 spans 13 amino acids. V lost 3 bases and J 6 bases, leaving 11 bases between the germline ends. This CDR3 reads CASSMLGVPEAFF. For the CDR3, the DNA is TGTGCCAGTAGTATGCTCGGGGTCCCTGAAGCTTTCTTT.

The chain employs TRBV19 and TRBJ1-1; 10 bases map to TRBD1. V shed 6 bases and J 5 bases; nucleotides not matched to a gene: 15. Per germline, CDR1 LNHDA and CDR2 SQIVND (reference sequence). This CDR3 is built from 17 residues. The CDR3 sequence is CASRYGDRGGGGTEAFF. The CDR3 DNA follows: TGTGCCAGTAGGTACGGGGACAGGGGTGGAGGGGGGACTGAAGCTTTCTTT.

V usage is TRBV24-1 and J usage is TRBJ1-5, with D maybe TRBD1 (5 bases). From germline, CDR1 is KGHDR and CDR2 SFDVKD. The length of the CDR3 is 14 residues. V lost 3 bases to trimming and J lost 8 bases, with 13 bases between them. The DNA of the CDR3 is TGTGCCACCAGTGATGCGATGGGGGGTAAGCCCCAGCATTTT. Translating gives CATSDAMGGKPQHF.

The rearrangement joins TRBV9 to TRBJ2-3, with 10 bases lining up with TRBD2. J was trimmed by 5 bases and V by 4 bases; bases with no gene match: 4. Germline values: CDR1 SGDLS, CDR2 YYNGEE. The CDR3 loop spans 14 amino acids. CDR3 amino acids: CASSSSGGLDTQYF. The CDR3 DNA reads TGTGCCAGCAGCTCTAGCGGGGGTCTAGATACGCAGTATTTT.

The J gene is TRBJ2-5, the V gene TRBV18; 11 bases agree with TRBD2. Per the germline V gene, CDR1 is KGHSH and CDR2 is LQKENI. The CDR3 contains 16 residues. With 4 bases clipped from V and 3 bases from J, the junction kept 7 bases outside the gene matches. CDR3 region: CASSQGGTSGKETQYF. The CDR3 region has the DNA TGTGCCAGCTCACAGGGGGGGACTAGCGGAAAAGAGACCCAGTACTTC.

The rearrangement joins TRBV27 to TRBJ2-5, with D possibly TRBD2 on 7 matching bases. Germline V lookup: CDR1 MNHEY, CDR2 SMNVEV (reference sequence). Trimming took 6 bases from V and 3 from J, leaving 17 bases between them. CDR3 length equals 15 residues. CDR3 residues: CASSGSGAGEETQYF. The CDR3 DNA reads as TGTGCCAGCAGCGGCTCGGGGGCGGGGGAAGAGACCCAGTACTTC.

The CDR3 sequence is CASSLDRGNEQFF. The CDR3 coding sequence is TGTGCCAGCAGTTTGGACAGGGGCAATGAGCAGTTCTTC. The chain recombines TRBV28 with TRBJ2-1; 9 bases fit TRBD1. CDR1 MDHEN and CDR2 SYDVKM come from the germline V gene. Germline trimming cut 3 bases from V and 6 bases from J; bases unmatched to any gene: 0. There are 13 residues in the CDR3.

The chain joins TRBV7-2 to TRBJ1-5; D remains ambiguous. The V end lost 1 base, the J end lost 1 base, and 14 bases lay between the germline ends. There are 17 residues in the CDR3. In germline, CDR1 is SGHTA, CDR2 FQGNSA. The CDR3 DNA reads TGTGCCAGCAGCTTAGTGGACTCTCGGCGGAGCAATCAGCCCCAGCATTTT. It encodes CASSLVDSRRSNQPQHF.

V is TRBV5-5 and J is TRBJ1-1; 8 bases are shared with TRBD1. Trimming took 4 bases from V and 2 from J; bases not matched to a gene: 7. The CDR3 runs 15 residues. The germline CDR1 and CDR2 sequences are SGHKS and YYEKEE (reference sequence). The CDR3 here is CASSDMTGVNTEAFF. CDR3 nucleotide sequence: TGTGCCAGCAGCGATATGACAGGGGTTAACACTGAAGCTTTCTTT.

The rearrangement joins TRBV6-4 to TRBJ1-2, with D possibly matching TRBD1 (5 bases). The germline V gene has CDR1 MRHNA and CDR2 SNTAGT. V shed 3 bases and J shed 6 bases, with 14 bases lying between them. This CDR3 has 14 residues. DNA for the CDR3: TGTGCCAGCAGTGATAAATTATCGGGGGATGGCTACACCTTC. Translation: CASSDKLSGDGYTF.

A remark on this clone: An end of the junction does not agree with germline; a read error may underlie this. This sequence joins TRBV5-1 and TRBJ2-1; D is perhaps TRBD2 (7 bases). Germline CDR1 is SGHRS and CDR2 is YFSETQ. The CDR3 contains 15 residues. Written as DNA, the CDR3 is TGCGCCAGCACCTTGGTGGAGGGGGGGAGAAATGAGCAGTTCTTC. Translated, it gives CASTLVEGGRNEQFF.

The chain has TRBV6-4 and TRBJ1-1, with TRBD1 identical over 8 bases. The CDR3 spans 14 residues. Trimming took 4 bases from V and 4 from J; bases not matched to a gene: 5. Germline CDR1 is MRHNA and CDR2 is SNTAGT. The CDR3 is CASSATGVSTEAFF. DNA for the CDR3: TGTGCCAGCAGTGCGACAGGGGTCTCCACTGAAGCTTTCTTT.

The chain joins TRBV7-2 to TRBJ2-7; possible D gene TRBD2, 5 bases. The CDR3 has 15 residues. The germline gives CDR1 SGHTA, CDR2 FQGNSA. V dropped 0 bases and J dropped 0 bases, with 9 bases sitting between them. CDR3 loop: CASSLAEGSSYEQYF. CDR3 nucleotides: TGTGCCAGCAGCTTAGCAGAGGGCTCCTCCTACGAGCAGTACTTC.

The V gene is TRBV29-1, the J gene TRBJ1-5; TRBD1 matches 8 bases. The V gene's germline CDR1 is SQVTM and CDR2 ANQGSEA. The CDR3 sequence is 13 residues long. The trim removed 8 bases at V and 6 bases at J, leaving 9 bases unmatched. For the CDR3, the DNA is TGCAGCTCAGCTGGACAGGGAGGTCAGCCCCAGCATTTT. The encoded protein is CSSAGQGGQPQHF.

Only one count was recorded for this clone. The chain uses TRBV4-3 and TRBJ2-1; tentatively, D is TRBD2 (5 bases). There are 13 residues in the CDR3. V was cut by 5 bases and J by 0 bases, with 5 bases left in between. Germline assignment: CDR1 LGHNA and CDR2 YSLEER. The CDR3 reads CASSGSSYNEQFF. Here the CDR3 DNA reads TGCGCCAGCAGCGGGAGCTCCTACAATGAGCAGTTCTTC.

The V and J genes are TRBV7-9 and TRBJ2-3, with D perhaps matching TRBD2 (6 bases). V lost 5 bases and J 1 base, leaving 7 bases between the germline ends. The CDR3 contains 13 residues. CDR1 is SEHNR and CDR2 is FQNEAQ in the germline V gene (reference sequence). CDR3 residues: CASSPSGTDTQYF. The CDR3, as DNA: TGTGCCAGCAGCCCTAGCGGCACAGATACGCAGTATTTT.

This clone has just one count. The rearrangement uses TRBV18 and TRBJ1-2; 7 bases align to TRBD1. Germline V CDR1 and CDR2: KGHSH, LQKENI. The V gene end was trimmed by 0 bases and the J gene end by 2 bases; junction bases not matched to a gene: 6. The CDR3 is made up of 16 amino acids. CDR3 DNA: TGTGCCAGCTCACCACCGCTACAGGGGACCAACTATGGCTACACCTTC. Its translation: CASSPPLQGTNYGYTF.

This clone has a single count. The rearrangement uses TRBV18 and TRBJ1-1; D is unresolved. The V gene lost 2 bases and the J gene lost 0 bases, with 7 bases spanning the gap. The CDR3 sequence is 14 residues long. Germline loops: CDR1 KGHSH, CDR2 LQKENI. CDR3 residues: CASSPDRVNTEAFF. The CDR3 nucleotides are TGTGCCAGCTCACCAGATCGAGTGAACACTGAAGCTTTCTTT. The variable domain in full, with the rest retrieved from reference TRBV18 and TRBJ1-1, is NAGVMQNPRHLVRRRGQEARLRCSPMKGHSHVYWYRQLPEEGLKFMVYLQKENIIDESGMPKERFSAEFPKEGPSILRIQQVVRGDSAAYFCASSPDRVNTEAFFGQGTRLTVV.

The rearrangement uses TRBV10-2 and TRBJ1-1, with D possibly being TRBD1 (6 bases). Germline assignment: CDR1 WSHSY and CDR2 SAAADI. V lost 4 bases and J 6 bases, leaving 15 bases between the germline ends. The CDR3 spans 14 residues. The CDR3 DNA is TGCGCCAGCAGTGTTAAGGGGGATAAGGCTGAAGCTTTCTTT. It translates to CASSVKGDKAEAFF.

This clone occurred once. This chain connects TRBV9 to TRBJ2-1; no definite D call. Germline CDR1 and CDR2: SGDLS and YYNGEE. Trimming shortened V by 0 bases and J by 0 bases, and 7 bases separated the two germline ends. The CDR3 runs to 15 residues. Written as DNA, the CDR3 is TGTGCCAGCAGCGTAGGATCTAGCTCCTACAATGAGCAGTTCTTC. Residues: CASSVGSSSYNEQFF.

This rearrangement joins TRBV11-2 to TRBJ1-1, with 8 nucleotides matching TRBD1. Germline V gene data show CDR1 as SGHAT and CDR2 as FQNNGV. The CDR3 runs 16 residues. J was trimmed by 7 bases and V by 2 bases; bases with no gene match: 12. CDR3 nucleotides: TGTGCCAGCAGCTTAAACGAGGGACAGGCCAGCGGTGAAGCTTTCTTT. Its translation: CASSLNEGQASGEAFF.

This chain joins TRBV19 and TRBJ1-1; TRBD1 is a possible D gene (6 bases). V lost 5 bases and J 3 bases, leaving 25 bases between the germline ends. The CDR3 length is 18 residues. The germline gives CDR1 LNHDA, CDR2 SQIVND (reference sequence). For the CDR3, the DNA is TGTGCCAGTAGTGCTACGGGACAAGGCCCTTATATCGACACTGAAGCTTTCTTT. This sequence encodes CASSATGQGPYIDTEAFF.

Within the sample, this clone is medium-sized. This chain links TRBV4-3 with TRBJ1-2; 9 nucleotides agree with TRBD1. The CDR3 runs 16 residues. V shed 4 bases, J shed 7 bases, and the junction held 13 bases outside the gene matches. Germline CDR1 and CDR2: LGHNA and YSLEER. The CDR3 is CASSRLSSGTGFGYTF. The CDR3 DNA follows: TGCGCCAGCAGCCGCCTATCTTCCGGGACAGGGTTTGGCTACACCTTC.

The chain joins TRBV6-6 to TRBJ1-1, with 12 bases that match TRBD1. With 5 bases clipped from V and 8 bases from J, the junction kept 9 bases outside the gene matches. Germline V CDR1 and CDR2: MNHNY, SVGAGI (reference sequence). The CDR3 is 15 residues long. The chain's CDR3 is CASSTGTGGLTEAFF. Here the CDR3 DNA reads TGTGCCAGCAGTACCGGGACAGGGGGCTTGACGGAAGCTTTCTTT.

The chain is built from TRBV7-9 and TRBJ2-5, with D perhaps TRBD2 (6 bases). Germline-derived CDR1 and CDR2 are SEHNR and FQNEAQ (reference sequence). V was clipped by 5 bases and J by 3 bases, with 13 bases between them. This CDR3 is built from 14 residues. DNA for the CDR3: TGTGCCAGCAGCCCCCAGGCGGGGAAAGAGACCCAGTACTTC. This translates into CASSPQAGKETQYF. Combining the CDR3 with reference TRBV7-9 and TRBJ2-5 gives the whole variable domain DTGVSQNPRHKITKRGQNVTFRCDPISEHNRLYWYRQTLGQGPEFLTYFQNEAQLEKSRLLSDRFSAERPKGSFSTLEIQRTEQGDSAMYLCASSPQAGKETQYFGPGTRLLVL.